This passage covers 30 T cell receptor beta chains from one sample sequenced in a study of beta chain features in type 1 diabetes. The entirety of the isolated RNA underwent reverse transcription, so expressed TCRB transcripts were sequenced. Generated by immunoSEQ multiplex PCR, the TCRdb table keeps only in-frame clones and is missing some. Among 130,000 to 150,000 clones, less than 9% were seen once, and the ten largest hold approximately 1.5%. The specimen was central memory CD4+ T cells from blood. All receptors derive from a woman in her 30s in good health.

J is TRBJ2-3 and V is TRBV4-2; TRBD1 matches 9 bases. V lost 0 bases, J lost 5 bases, and 9 bases stayed unmatched. The CDR3 is 17 residues long. Per germline, CDR1 LGHNA and CDR2 YNFKEQ. CDR3 DNA sequence: TGTGCCAGCAGCCAAGATTTACAGGGGGCGTTAAAAGATACGCAGTATTTT. It specifies CASSQDLQGALKDTQYF.

This clone was counted many times. The chain uses TRBV27 and TRBJ2-3; D is unclear. V was clipped by 1 base and J by 5 bases, with 7 bases between them. Germline CDR1 and CDR2: MNHEY and SMNVEV (reference sequence). This CDR3 has 13 amino acids. The CDR3 is CASSLFQRDTQYF. CDR3 nucleotide sequence: TGTGCCAGCAGTTTATTCCAGCGAGATACGCAGTATTTT.

The chain employs TRBV7-6 and TRBJ2-2; D gene uncertain. Germline V gene sequence: CDR1 SGHVS, CDR2 FNYEAQ. The CDR3 consists of 16 residues. V lost 5 bases to trimming and J lost 1 base, with 14 bases between them. DNA of the CDR3: TGTGCCAGCAGCCTGAATAGCCCGGGGAACACCGGGGAGCTGTTTTTT. Its protein product is CASSLNSPGNTGELFF.

This clone was detected a few times. The chain recombines TRBV19 with TRBJ2-7, with D maybe TRBD2 (5 bases). V was pared by 5 bases and J by 0 bases, with 14 bases between. The V gene's germline CDR1 is LNHDA and CDR2 SQIVND (reference sequence). This CDR3 has 15 residues. CDR3 sequence: CASSAPGVNSYEQYF. DNA of the CDR3: TGTGCCAGTAGTGCGCCCGGGGTTAACTCCTACGAGCAGTACTTC.

This clone was observed a handful of times. The chain has TRBV5-1 and TRBJ2-1; 8 positions agree with TRBD2. The V gene end was trimmed by 0 bases and the J gene end by 3 bases; junction bases not matched to a gene: 5. There are 16 residues in the CDR3. CDR1 and CDR2 from the germline V gene are SGHRS and YFSETQ. In DNA, the CDR3 is TGCGCCAGCAGCTTGGATAAGGGACTAGTCTACAATGAGCAGTTCTTC. Translating it yields CASSLDKGLVYNEQFF.

The table lists this clone with many counts. The V gene is TRBV28, the J gene TRBJ1-5; tentatively, D is TRBD1 (5 bases). The V end lost 5 bases, the J end lost 7 bases, and 15 bases lay between the germline ends. Germline values: CDR1 MDHEN, CDR2 SYDVKM. This CDR3 comprises 14 residues. The CDR3 here is CASSPHAGRQPQHF. In nucleotides, the CDR3 is TGTGCCAGCAGTCCTCATGCAGGGAGGCAGCCCCAGCATTTT.

A few counts support this clone. The V gene is TRBV18, the J gene TRBJ1-1, with 9 bases lining up with TRBD1. The trim removed 6 bases at V and 0 bases at J, leaving 5 bases unmatched. The V gene's germline CDR1 is KGHSH and CDR2 LQKENI. This CDR3 contains 15 residues. The CDR3 reads CASSRDRELNTEAFF. CDR3 DNA sequence: TGTGCCAGCTCCCGGGACAGGGAATTGAACACTGAAGCTTTCTTT.

The chain joins TRBV7-2 to TRBJ1-3; D is unresolved. Between the trimmed V and J ends, which lost 8 bases and 0 bases, there was a span of 20 bases. CDR1 is SGHTA, CDR2 FQGNSA, per germline. The CDR3 sequence is 17 residues long. Here the CDR3 DNA reads TGTGCCAGCGCTATGGGGAGGGCCTCAGACTCTGGAAACACCATATATTTT. This translates into CASAMGRASDSGNTIYF.

This clone occurred many times. V usage is TRBV29-1 and J usage is TRBJ2-6; 12 nucleotides align to TRBD1. Unmatched junction bases numbered 5, after V lost 6 bases and J lost 2 bases. The CDR3 is made up of 16 amino acids. Germline V lookup: CDR1 SQVTM, CDR2 ANQGSEA. CDR3 nucleotides: TGCAGCGTGACCGGGACAGGGGGCACTGGGGCCAACGTCCTGACTTTC. This translates into CSVTGTGGTGANVLTF.

There are a few counts of this clone. This chain links TRBV4-2 with TRBJ2-3, with 10 bases matching TRBD1. Trimming removed 3 bases from V and 3 bases from J; junction bases left unmatched: 3. Germline V lookup: CDR1 LGHNA, CDR2 YNFKEQ. This CDR3 spans 15 amino acids. Here the CDR3 reads CASSQGTGVTDTQYF. The CDR3 DNA reads TGTGCCAGCAGCCAGGGGACAGGGGTAACAGATACGCAGTATTTT.

This rearrangement joins TRBV30 to TRBJ2-5; 9 bases agree with TRBD2. The DNA end is more similar to TRBJ2-7, so the J call may be wrong. The V gene's germline CDR1 is GTSNPN and CDR2 SVGIG (reference sequence). The CDR3 extends over 16 amino acids. The CDR3 DNA follows: TGTGCCTGGACCCTACCGGGACTAGCAGATCCCTACGAGCAGTACTTC. Residues: CAWTLPGLADPYEQYF.

The chain combines TRBV29-1 with TRBJ1-2; D gene ambiguous. With 6 bases removed from V and 3 bases from J, the gap between germline ends came to 14 bases. This CDR3 region has 13 residues. Germline V CDR1 and CDR2: SQVTM, ANQGSEA. CDR3 in DNA: TGCAGCGTCACCCCCGGCAGCGACTATGGCTACACCTTC. The encoded protein is CSVTPGSDYGYTF. Variable domain in full (rest from reference TRBV29-1 and TRBJ1-2): SAVISQKPSRDICQRGTSLTIQCQVDSQVTMMFWYRQQPGQSLTLIATANQGSEATYESGFVIDKFPISRPNLTFSTLTVSNMSPEDSSIYLCSVTPGSDYGYTFGSGTRLTVV.

The chain joins TRBV7-2 to TRBJ2-5, with TRBD1 as a possible D gene (6 bases). This CDR3 region has 13 residues. In germline, CDR1 is SGHTA, CDR2 FQGNSA. The V gene lost 5 bases and the J gene lost 5 bases, with 12 bases spanning the gap. CDR3 region: CASSPGAGETQYF. The CDR3 region has the DNA TGTGCCAGCAGCCCAGGGGCTGGGGAGACCCAGTACTTC. Together with reference TRBV7-2 and TRBJ2-5, the CDR3 gives the full variable domain: GAGVSQSPSNKVTEKGKDVELRCDPISGHTALYWYRQSLGQGLEFLIYFQGNSAPDKSGLPSDRFSAERTGGSVSTLTIQRTQQEDSAVYLCASSPGAGETQYFGPGTRLLVL.

V is TRBV10-3 and J is TRBJ2-7, with 10 bases lining up with TRBD2. V lost 3 bases to trimming and J lost 5 bases; unmatched junction nucleotides: 7. Germline V gene lookup returns CDR1 ENHRY and CDR2 SYGVKD. This CDR3 is 15 amino acids long. This CDR3 reads CAISDLAGDPNEQYF. CDR3 DNA: TGTGCCATCAGTGATCTAGCGGGAGACCCTAACGAGCAGTACTTC.

In this sample, this clone turned up a few times. The chain joins TRBV5-4 to TRBJ2-3; TRBD1 matches 8 bases. The CDR3 contains 14 residues. Looked up from germline, CDR1 is SGHNT and CDR2 is YYREEE (reference sequence). Trimming at V came to 5 bases and at J to 5 bases, leaving 7 bases not matched to a gene. In DNA form, the CDR3 reads TGTGCCAGCAGAAGCACAGGGGGAGGAGATACGCAGTATTTT. Protein sequence: CASRSTGGGDTQYF.

This clone was detected only a few times. The gene calls are TRBV7-2 and TRBJ2-5, with D possibly TRBD2 on 7 matching bases. The J call may be incorrect, as the DNA end agrees better with TRBJ2-7. The length of the CDR3 is 14 residues. Germline V gene sequence: CDR1 SGHTA, CDR2 FQGNSA. Written as DNA, the CDR3 is TGTGCCAGCAAGGGGGAAGGGAGGGTCTACGAGCAGTACTTC. Translating it yields CASKGEGRVYEQYF.

The chain links TRBV19 to TRBJ1-5; the D gene is possibly TRBD1 (6 bases). This CDR3 contains 18 residues. From germline, CDR1 is LNHDA and CDR2 SQIVND (reference sequence). Trimming stripped 1 base from V and 0 bases from J, with 16 bases between. The CDR3 loop reads CASSIAPIQGYSNQPQHF. The CDR3 region has the DNA TGTGCCAGTAGTATAGCCCCAATACAGGGTTATAGCAATCAGCCCCAGCATTTT. The whole variable domain, remainder taken from reference TRBV19 and TRBJ1-5, is DGGITQSPKYLFRKEGQNVTLSCEQNLNHDAMYWYRQDPGQGLRLIYYSQIVNDFQKGDIAEGYSVSREKKESFPLTVTSAQKNPTAFYLCASSIAPIQGYSNQPQHFGDGTRLSIL.

CDR3 nucleotide sequence: TGTGCCAGCAGTGAAGATCGGTCCAGGGAGACCCAGTACTTC. Its translation: CASSEDRSRETQYF. V gene TRBV6-1 combines with J gene TRBJ2-5; no reliable D call. CDR1 is MNHNS, CDR2 SASEGT, per germline. The germline V and J ends were trimmed by 1 base and 5 bases, with 11 bases remaining between them. This CDR3 has 14 amino acids.

This clone was observed a few times. V is TRBV11-2 and J is TRBJ1-1; 7 bases agree with TRBD1. J lost 1 base, V lost 1 base, and 6 bases had no gene match. Germline-derived CDR1 and CDR2 are SGHAT and FQNNGV. This CDR3 has 16 residues. This CDR3 reads CASSLGPRQGNTEAFF. The CDR3 DNA reads TGTGCCAGCAGCTTAGGACCCCGACAGGGGAACACTGAAGCTTTCTTT. Full variable domain (remainder filled in from reference TRBV11-2 and TRBJ1-1): EAGVAQSPRYKIIEKRQSVAFWCNPISGHATLYWYQQILGQGPKLLIQFQNNGVVDDSQLPKDRFSAERLKGVDSTLKIQPAKLEDSAVYLCASSLGPRQGNTEAFFGQGTRLTVV.

This clone has ten or more counts. The rearrangement links TRBV7-2 to TRBJ2-7; D remains unclear. Germline lookup yields CDR1 SGHTA and CDR2 FQGNSA. The CDR3 has 13 residues. V was cut by 4 bases and J by 3 bases, with 10 bases left in between. The CDR3 nucleotides read TGTGCCAGCAGCTCCCCAGGTGACTACGAGCAGTACTTC. Its protein is CASSSPGDYEQYF.

This clone was observed at least ten times. This chain joins TRBV13 and TRBJ2-7; possible D gene TRBD1, 5 bases. The ends were cut back, 5 bases at V and 1 base at J, with 12 bases in the middle. The CDR3 runs to 14 residues. CDR1 and CDR2 from the germline V gene are PRHDT and FYEKMQ (reference sequence). The CDR3 spells CASSQGSGSYEQYF. For the CDR3, the DNA is TGTGCCAGCAGCCAGGGAAGTGGTTCCTACGAGCAGTACTTC. Drawing the rest from reference TRBV13 and TRBJ2-7, the complete variable domain is AAGVIQSPRHLIKEKRETATLKCYPIPRHDTVYWYQQGPGQDPQFLISFYEKMQSDKGSIPDRFSAQQFSDYHSELNMSSLELGDSALYFCASSQGSGSYEQYFGPGTRLTVT.

J is TRBJ1-1 and V is TRBV7-3; possible D gene TRBD1, 6 bases. Germline CDR1 and CDR2: SGHTA and FQGTGA. The CDR3 runs 13 residues. Trimming removed 5 bases from V and 9 bases from J, with 16 bases in between. CDR3 sequence (DNA): TGTGCCAGCAGCCCTTCGGGTACAGGGCAAGCTTTCTTT. Its translation: CASSPSGTGQAFF.

V gene TRBV2 combines with J gene TRBJ2-5; tentatively, D is TRBD2 (5 bases). This CDR3 spans 15 amino acids. V lost 5 bases and J 5 bases, leaving 18 bases between the germline ends. The germline V gene encodes CDR1 SNHLY and CDR2 FYNNEI. The CDR3: CASSLLVPSHETQYF. CDR3 in DNA: TGTGCCAGCAGTTTACTAGTGCCCTCTCATGAGACCCAGTACTTC.

This clone occurred a few times. CDR3 loop: CASSVVSGSGELFF. The CDR3 DNA follows: TGTGCCAGCAGCGTAGTTAGCGGATCCGGGGAGCTGTTTTTT. The chain combines TRBV9 with TRBJ2-2; D may be TRBD2 (6 bases). The CDR3 has 14 amino acids. Germline CDR1 reads SGDLS; CDR2 reads YYNGEE. Trimming took off 0 bases at V and 6 bases at J, with 9 bases between the two ends.

This chain links TRBV27 with TRBJ1-5; D may be TRBD1 (6 bases). Germline lookup yields CDR1 MNHEY and CDR2 SMNVEV (reference sequence). V was pared by 7 bases and J by 2 bases, with 18 bases between. The CDR3 has 16 amino acids. CDR3 bases: TGTGCCAGCACCCCGCGGGGGGCATTAGGCAATCAGCCCCAGCATTTT. Encoded protein: CASTPRGALGNQPQHF.

The J gene is TRBJ2-7, the V gene TRBV1; the table's D call, TRBD2, has no DNA check behind it. TRBV1 is termed a pseudogene. This CDR3 region has 15 residues. This CDR3 reads CTSSLGGLASYEQYF. The CDR3 nucleotides read TGCACCAGCAGCCTAGGAGGACTAGCCAGCTACGAGCAGTACTTC.

There are many counts of this clone. This chain uses TRBV5-1 with TRBJ2-7; no reliable D call. The V gene's germline CDR1 is SGHRS and CDR2 YFSETQ. Trimming removed 3 bases at V and 7 bases at J, with 14 bases between. The CDR3 is 13 residues long. The CDR3 here is CASSSRQLSEQYF. CDR3 coding DNA: TGCGCCAGCAGCTCCCGACAACTTTCTGAGCAGTACTTC.

Note on this clone: Other DNA sequences in the same sample also yield this CDR3. The rearrangement links TRBV15 to TRBJ2-3; 11 bases map to TRBD2. Per germline, CDR1 LNHNV and CDR2 YYDKDF (reference sequence). The CDR3 loop spans 15 amino acids. The V segment lost 0 bases and the J segment 5 bases; nucleotides outside the gene matches: 1. In DNA, the CDR3 is TGTGCCACCAGCAGAGATCTAGCGGGAGGAGATACGCAGTATTTT. It yields the protein CATSRDLAGGDTQYF.

This clone was seen more than once but under ten times. The chain joins TRBV7-9 to TRBJ1-1; D is undetermined. V lost 6 bases and J lost 11, with 19 bases in between. CDR1 SEHNR and CDR2 FQNEAQ come from the germline V gene (reference sequence). The length of the CDR3 is 13 residues. The CDR3 DNA follows: TGTGCCAGCAGAACTTACTCCCGGGAGGCCGCTTTCTTT. This gives the protein CASRTYSREAAFF.

The gene calls are TRBV18 and TRBJ2-5; 14 bases are a match to TRBD2. The CDR3 has 16 residues. J was trimmed by 6 bases and V by 1 base; bases with no gene match: 4. Germline V CDR1 and CDR2: KGHSH, LQKENI. For the CDR3, the DNA is TGTGCCAGCTCACCACAGGGACTAGCGGGAGAAAAGACCCAGTACTTC. This encodes CASSPQGLAGEKTQYF.